The 14 T cell receptor beta chains below were found in one sample sequenced in a study of PD-1 blockade in classical Hodgkin lymphoma. The repertoire was sequenced with immunoSEQ multiplex PCR; TCRdb's copy has only in-frame clones and lacks some. This table holds over 50,000 clones, 65% to 85% found once. Every one of the patients relapsed after autologous stem cell transplantation (brentuximab vedotin exposure was variable). Sample: peripheral blood mononuclear cells (PBMCs), taken at baseline. Receptor source: a human donor with classical Hodgkin lymphoma.

The J gene is TRBJ2-1, the V gene TRBV6-6; D gene unclear. V dropped 4 bases and J dropped 2 bases, with 6 bases sitting between them. Per the germline V gene, CDR1 is MNHNY and CDR2 is SVGAGI (reference sequence). This CDR3 spans 13 amino acids. In DNA form, the CDR3 reads TGTGCCAGCAGTTTCAGTGCCTACAATGAGCAGTTCTTC. The encoded protein is CASSFSAYNEQFF.

Written as DNA, the CDR3 is TGTGCCAGTAGTATGTCAATTTCGGGCTACGAGCAGTACTTC. Translated: CASSMSISGYEQYF. The chain joins TRBV19 to TRBJ2-7; D is uncertain. Deletions cut 3 bases from V and 3 bases from J, with 12 bases between. The CDR3 has 14 amino acids. The germline gives CDR1 LNHDA, CDR2 SQIVND (reference sequence). The full variable domain, its missing parts supplied by reference TRBV19 and TRBJ2-7, is DGGITQSPKYLFRKEGQNVTLSCEQNLNHDAMYWYRQDPGQGLRLIYYSQIVNDFQKGDIAEGYSVSREKKESFPLTVTSAQKNPTAFYLCASSMSISGYEQYFGPGTRLTVT.

V usage is TRBV11-2 and J usage is TRBJ2-2, with a tentative D call TRBD2 (5 bases). Germline CDR1 reads SGHAT; CDR2 reads FQNNGV. The CDR3 is 14 amino acids. V lost 7 bases to trimming and J lost 8 bases, with 17 bases between them. The CDR3 is CASNFRGAEGELFF. The CDR3 coding sequence is TGTGCCAGCAACTTCCGGGGAGCTGAGGGGGAGCTGTTTTTT.

For the CDR3, the DNA is TGCGCCAGCAGTGAGTCGAGATCTACAGGAGCTCAAAAACCCTACGAGCAGTACGTC. The encoded protein is CASSESRSTGAQKPYEQYV. The chain employs TRBV10-1 and TRBJ2-7, with D perhaps TRBD1 (5 bases). The length of the CDR3 is 19 residues. The V end lost 0 bases, the J end lost 2 bases, and 23 bases lay between the germline ends. The germline gives CDR1 WNHNN, CDR2 SYGVQD (reference sequence).

The chain joins TRBV5-4 to TRBJ2-5; 13 nucleotides align to TRBD2. Germline V gene sequence: CDR1 SGHNT, CDR2 YYREEE (reference sequence). Losses at the gene ends were 3 bases for V and 7 bases for J; bases not matched to a gene: 9. The CDR3 extends over 16 amino acids. The CDR3 bases are TGTGCCAGCAGCTCCGGGGGGGGACTAGCGGGATTGACCCAGTACTTC. It yields the protein CASSSGGGLAGLTQYF.

The V gene is TRBV9, the J gene TRBJ2-4, with D perhaps TRBD2 (6 bases). Germline loops: CDR1 SGDLS, CDR2 YYNGEE. The germline V and J ends were trimmed by 4 bases and 5 bases, with 16 bases remaining between them. The CDR3 extends over 15 amino acids. The CDR3 sequence: CASSPYPGTQNIQYF. Here the CDR3 DNA reads TGTGCCAGCAGCCCCTATCCCGGGACTCAAAACATTCAGTACTTC.

J is TRBJ2-2 and V is TRBV14, with D perhaps TRBD1 (6 bases). The CDR3 totals 16 residues. Germline assignment: CDR1 SGHDN and CDR2 FVKESK. Trimming removed 4 bases from V and 5 bases from J, with 17 bases in between. For the CDR3, the DNA is TGTGCCAGCAGCCCCTACACAGGGAAACCAACCGGGGAGCTGTTTTTT. Its protein product is CASSPYTGKPTGELFF.

The chain couples TRBV10-3 to TRBJ1-3, with unresolved D. V was cut by 8 bases and J by 4 bases, with 9 bases left in between. Germline V gene data show CDR1 as ENHRY and CDR2 as SYGVKD. The CDR3 sequence is 12 residues long. The CDR3 reads CAILSTGNTIYF. In nucleotides, the CDR3 is TGTGCCATCCTAAGTACGGGAAACACCATATATTTT.

This chain uses TRBV4-1 with TRBJ1-1, with D tentatively TRBD1 (5 bases). The length of the CDR3 is 14 residues. Trimming shortened V by 4 bases and J by 1 base, and 10 bases separated the two germline ends. Germline V gene lookup returns CDR1 MGHRA and CDR2 YSYEKL. CDR3 coding DNA: TGCGCCAGCAGCCCAAGTACAGGGAACACTGAAGCTTTCTTT. Its protein product is CASSPSTGNTEAFF.

The chain combines TRBV29-1 with TRBJ2-7; D might be TRBD1 (7 bases). This CDR3 region has 13 residues. Trimming shortened V by 4 bases and J by 2 bases, and 12 bases separated the two germline ends. Germline assignment: CDR1 SQVTM and CDR2 ANQGSEA. The CDR3 region has the DNA TGCAGCGTTGGGGGGGACAGCACCTACGAGCAGTACTTC. It yields the protein CSVGGDSTYEQYF.

The chain is built from TRBV11-3 and TRBJ2-7; D may be TRBD2 (6 bases). The CDR3 is 15 amino acids. V lost 1 base and J 0 bases, leaving 10 bases between the germline ends. In germline, CDR1 is SGHNT, CDR2 YENEEA. CDR3: CASSLVGGTSYEQYF. In DNA form, the CDR3 reads TGTGCCAGCAGCTTAGTGGGGGGAACCTCCTACGAGCAGTACTTC.

This clone was detected only a few times. The chain combines TRBV7-9 with TRBJ2-1; D uncertain. CDR3 length equals 12 residues. Germline lookup yields CDR1 SEHNR and CDR2 FQNEAQ (reference sequence). Trimming removed 1 base from V and 5 bases from J, with 3 bases in between. The DNA of the CDR3 is TGTGCCAGCAGCTTAGATAACAATGAGCAGTTCTTC. It yields the protein CASSLDNNEQFF.

The V call is TRBV18, the J call TRBJ1-1, with a tentative D call TRBD1 (5 bases). The V end lost 3 bases, the J end lost 3 bases, and 11 bases lay between the germline ends. This CDR3 comprises 14 residues. CDR1 KGHSH and CDR2 LQKENI come from the germline V gene. Written as DNA, the CDR3 is TGTGCCAGCTCACCCTCCTCGGGGGACACTGAAGCTTTCTTT. Amino acid sequence: CASSPSSGDTEAFF.

This chain joins TRBV27 and TRBJ2-1; D may be TRBD2 (6 bases). This CDR3 comprises 17 residues. The germline gives CDR1 MNHEY, CDR2 SMNVEV (reference sequence). Deletions cut 1 base from V and 4 bases from J, with 17 bases between. The chain's CDR3 is CASSLWPSGGKYNEQFF. CDR3 DNA sequence: TGTGCCAGCAGTTTATGGCCGTCGGGCGGGAAGTACAATGAGCAGTTCTTC.